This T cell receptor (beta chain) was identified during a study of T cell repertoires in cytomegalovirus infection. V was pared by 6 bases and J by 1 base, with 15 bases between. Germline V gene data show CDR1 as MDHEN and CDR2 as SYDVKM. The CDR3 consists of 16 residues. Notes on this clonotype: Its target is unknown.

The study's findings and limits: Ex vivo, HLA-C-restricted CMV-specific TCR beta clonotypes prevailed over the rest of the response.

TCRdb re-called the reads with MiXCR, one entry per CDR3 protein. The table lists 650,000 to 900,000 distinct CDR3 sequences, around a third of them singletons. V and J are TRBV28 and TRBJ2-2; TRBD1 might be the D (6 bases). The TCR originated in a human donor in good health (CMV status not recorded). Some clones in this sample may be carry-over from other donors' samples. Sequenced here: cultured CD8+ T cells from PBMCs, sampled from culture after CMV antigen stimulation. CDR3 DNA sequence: TGTGCCAGCAGACAGATCGACAGGCTGAACACCGGGGAGCTGTTTTTT. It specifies CASRQIDRLNTGELFF. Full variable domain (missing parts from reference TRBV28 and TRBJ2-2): DVKVTQSSRYLVKRTGEKVFLECVQDMDHENMFWYRQDPGLGLRLIYFSYDVKMKEKGDIPEGYSVSREKKERFSLILESASTNQTSMYLCASRQIDRLNTGELFFGEGSRLTVL.